The 18 T cell receptor beta chains below all came from one sample that was sequenced in a study of blood T cell repertoires in COVID-19. Sequencing used immunoSEQ multiplex PCR; TCRdb keeps in-frame clones, though not all of them. In the table there are approximately 170,000 clones, 83% of which are singletons. Sequenced input: peripheral blood. These receptors all come from a woman in her 70s with COVID-19, enrolled during active disease.

This clone came up a few times. This chain joins TRBV28 and TRBJ1-3; 8 bases map to TRBD1. CDR3 length equals 14 residues. CDR1 MDHEN and CDR2 SYDVKM come from the germline V gene. V dropped 8 bases and J dropped 4; count of bases not matched to a gene: 7. Here the CDR3 reads CASSGGAAGNTIYF. CDR3 DNA sequence: TGTGCCAGCTCAGGGGGCGCGGCGGGAAACACCATATATTTT.

The V call is TRBV28, the J call TRBJ1-5; 7 positions match TRBD1. The CDR3 has 15 residues. CDR1 MDHEN and CDR2 SYDVKM come from the germline V gene. The V and J ends lost 6 bases and 4 bases, in that order; junction bases with no gene match: 9. This CDR3 reads CASSPRGLGNQPQHF. The CDR3 DNA reads as TGTGCCAGCAGCCCCAGGGGGTTAGGAAATCAGCCCCAGCATTTT.

This sequence joins TRBV18 and TRBJ2-3; 8 bases fit TRBD2. Germline-derived CDR1 and CDR2 are KGHSH and LQKENI. With V trimmed by 3 bases and J by 4 bases, 6 bases remained unmatched. CDR3 length: 15 amino acids. The CDR3 is CASSPSGKGADTQYF. CDR3 nucleotide sequence: TGTGCCAGCTCACCTAGCGGGAAAGGGGCAGATACGCAGTATTTT.

The chain joins TRBV9 to TRBJ2-3; D gene uncertain. Germline-derived CDR1 and CDR2 are SGDLS and YYNGEE. The ends were cut back, 5 bases at V and 8 bases at J, with 21 bases in the middle. The CDR3 runs 15 residues. The CDR3 DNA follows: TGTGCCAGCAGTACTGCTCCCGCGGTGCTGGGTACGCAGTATTTT. It codes for CASSTAPAVLGTQYF. The entire variable domain, with the rest obtained from reference TRBV9 and TRBJ2-3, is as follows: DSGVTQTPKHLITATGQRVTLRCSPRSGDLSVYWYQQSLDQGLQFLIQYYNGEERAKGNILERFSAQQFPDLHSELNLSSLELGDSALYFCASSTAPAVLGTQYFGPGTRLTVL.

The chain is built from TRBV6-1 and TRBJ1-1; the D is unclear. The germline V and J ends were trimmed by 3 bases and 4 bases, with 9 bases remaining between them. CDR3 length equals 13 residues. The germline gives CDR1 MNHNS, CDR2 SASEGT. The CDR3 reads CASSEGLLTEAFF. CDR3 sequence (DNA): TGTGCCAGCAGTGAGGGCCTTCTCACTGAAGCTTTCTTT.

This sequence joins TRBV7-2 and TRBJ2-7; D ambiguous. Trimming took off 8 bases at V and 3 bases at J, with 11 bases between the two ends. The CDR3 has 12 residues. From germline, CDR1 is SGHTA and CDR2 FQGNSA. The CDR3 region has the DNA TGTGCCAGCTCGGAGAGCTTCTACGAGCAGTACTTC. Translated, it gives CASSESFYEQYF.

V is TRBV9 and J is TRBJ2-3, with TRBD2 matching over 7 bases. Germline CDR1 reads SGDLS; CDR2 reads YYNGEE. After removal of 4 bases from V and 3 bases from J, the junction contained 11 bases not matched to a gene. The CDR3 has 16 amino acids. This CDR3 reads CASSTRTSLPTDTQYF. The CDR3 DNA sequence: TGTGCCAGCAGCACCCGGACTAGTCTTCCGACAGATACGCAGTATTTT. The whole variable domain, remainder taken from reference TRBV9 and TRBJ2-3, is DSGVTQTPKHLITATGQRVTLRCSPRSGDLSVYWYQQSLDQGLQFLIQYYNGEERAKGNILERFSAQQFPDLHSELNLSSLELGDSALYFCASSTRTSLPTDTQYFGPGTRLTVL.

The chain employs TRBV19 and TRBJ1-1; D gene unclear. Trimming shortened V by 3 bases and J by 1 base, and 9 bases separated the two germline ends. CDR1 LNHDA and CDR2 SQIVND come from the germline V gene (reference sequence). There are 14 residues in the CDR3. CDR3 DNA sequence: TGTGCCAGTAGTATCATTGGAGGGAACACTGAAGCTTTCTTT. This translates into CASSIIGGNTEAFF.

The chain is built from TRBV6-5 and TRBJ2-7, with 7 bases fitting TRBD2. The CDR3 extends over 15 amino acids. The V gene's germline CDR1 is MNHEY and CDR2 SVGAGI. The J segment lost 0 bases and the V segment lost 6 bases, leaving 8 bases of the junction unmatched. CDR3 in DNA: TGTGCCAGCAGGGGCCTAGCGGCGAGCTCCTACGAGCAGTACTTC. Its translation: CASRGLAASSYEQYF.

The chain is built from TRBV7-9 and TRBJ1-5; maybe TRBD1 (5 bases). Trimming removed 0 bases at V and 5 bases at J, with 8 bases between. CDR3 length: 14 amino acids. CDR1 is SEHNR and CDR2 is FQNEAQ in the germline V gene (reference sequence). DNA for the CDR3: TGTGCCAGCAGCTTAGCGAACAGGCATCAGCCCCAGCATTTT. Encoded protein: CASSLANRHQPQHF.

The V and J genes are TRBV5-4 and TRBJ2-5; D is perhaps TRBD2 (5 bases). V was clipped by 4 bases and J by 5 bases, with 18 bases between them. Germline lookup yields CDR1 SGHNT and CDR2 YYREEE (reference sequence). The length of the CDR3 is 15 residues. The CDR3 nucleotides read TGTGCCAGCAGCCCGAATCGGGTAGGAGGTGAGACCCAGTACTTC. Translation gives CASSPNRVGGETQYF.

The chain combines TRBV19 with TRBJ2-4, with TRBD2 matching over 9 bases. The V segment lost 4 bases and the J segment 7 bases; nucleotides outside the gene matches: 11. In germline, CDR1 is LNHDA, CDR2 SQIVND (reference sequence). This CDR3 spans 16 amino acids. CDR3 nucleotides: TGTGCCAGTAGTACAGGGGGGTCTAGCGGGGCGAACATTCAGTACTTC. Translated, it gives CASSTGGSSGANIQYF.

The V gene is TRBV27, the J gene TRBJ2-1; TRBD2 matches 10 bases. The germline V gene has CDR1 MNHEY and CDR2 SMNVEV (reference sequence). Trimming removed 4 bases from V and 7 bases from J; junction bases left unmatched: 4. The CDR3 contains 14 residues. CDR3 sequence: CASSSLAGLNEQFF. In DNA, the CDR3 is TGTGCCAGCAGTTCACTAGCGGGATTGAATGAGCAGTTCTTC.

The rearrangement links TRBV19 to TRBJ2-3, with 9 bases aligning to TRBD1. This CDR3 region has 16 residues. V lost 3 bases to trimming and J lost 3 bases; unmatched junction nucleotides: 7. Germline CDR1 and CDR2: LNHDA and SQIVND (reference sequence). The CDR3 protein is CASSISGQGMTDTQYF. For the CDR3, the DNA is TGTGCCAGTAGTATCTCGGGACAGGGAATGACAGATACGCAGTATTTT.

V gene TRBV9 combines with J gene TRBJ2-6, with D hard to call. Germline V lookup: CDR1 SGDLS, CDR2 YYNGEE. The germline V and J ends were trimmed by 2 bases and 0 bases, with 3 bases remaining between them. The CDR3 consists of 14 residues. CDR3 nucleotides: TGTGCCAGCAGCGTCTCCTCTGGGGCCAACGTCCTGACTTTC. It specifies CASSVSSGANVLTF. Full variable domain (outside the CDR3, taken from reference TRBV9 and TRBJ2-6): DSGVTQTPKHLITATGQRVTLRCSPRSGDLSVYWYQQSLDQGLQFLIQYYNGEERAKGNILERFSAQQFPDLHSELNLSSLELGDSALYFCASSVSSGANVLTFGAGSRLTVL.

This clone was recorded a few times. The rearrangement uses TRBV28 and TRBJ2-5; D may be TRBD2 (5 bases). Trimming removed 4 bases from V and 7 bases from J, with 19 bases in between. Germline CDR1 is MDHEN and CDR2 is SYDVKM. This CDR3 spans 15 amino acids. CDR3 bases: TGTGCCAGCAGTTCCCGCCGGGATCCCCACCGGACCCAGTACTTC. Its translation: CASSSRRDPHRTQYF.

The J gene is TRBJ1-4, the V gene TRBV6-2 or TRBV6-3, with TRBD1 identical over 10 bases. Germline V gene data show CDR1 as MNHEY and CDR2 as SVGEGT. This CDR3 is 18 amino acids long. The junction had 18 bases not matched to a gene; V was cut back by 6 bases and J by 8 bases. The CDR3 sequence: CASSPRGTPGQGDEKLFF. The CDR3 bases are TGTGCCAGCAGCCCTAGAGGTACCCCCGGACAGGGGGACGAAAAACTGTTTTTT.

This sequence joins TRBV9 and TRBJ1-1; D unresolved. The V end lost 4 bases, the J end lost 5 bases, and 12 bases lay between the germline ends. The CDR3 has 13 residues. Per the germline V gene, CDR1 is SGDLS and CDR2 is YYNGEE. The CDR3 DNA sequence: TGTGCCAGCAGCCTAGGAGTAGAGACTGAAGCTTTCTTT. Translated, it gives CASSLGVETEAFF. The whole variable domain, remainder taken from reference TRBV9 and TRBJ1-1, is DSGVTQTPKHLITATGQRVTLRCSPRSGDLSVYWYQQSLDQGLQFLIQYYNGEERAKGNILERFSAQQFPDLHSELNLSSLELGDSALYFCASSLGVETEAFFGQGTRLTVV.